Shown below are 20 T cell receptor beta chains from a single sample sequenced in a study of T-cell memory formation after mild COVID-19. TCRdb passed the 5' RACE reads through MiXCR, listing each CDR3 protein once. The sample shows 200,000 to 250,000 distinct CDR3 sequences, about 10% of them seen only once. Sequencing used PBMCs or a T cell subset sorted from them (not recorded which). Source of these receptors: a man between 18 and 35 years old who had mild COVID-19 (a few samples of this study predate the infection). Cell type and time point are not known.

This clonotype was picked up a small number of times. The chain joins TRBV20-1 to TRBJ1-1, with no clear D. V lost 3 bases to trimming and J lost 4 bases, with 9 bases between them. The length of the CDR3 is 12 residues. From germline, CDR1 is DFQATT and CDR2 SNEGSKA (reference sequence). DNA of the CDR3: TGCAGTGCTAGGGGTGGTGGCACTGAAGCTTTCTTT. Amino acids: CSARGGGTEAFF.

This clonotype appeared a few times. The junction and the germline gene differ at one end; a read error may be behind it. This sequence joins TRBV6-5 and TRBJ2-5, with a weak D call TRBD2 (6 bases). Germline V gene sequence: CDR1 MNHEY, CDR2 SVGAGI. The CDR3 runs to 15 residues. The chain's CDR3 is CASGYGGTVGRTQYF. In nucleotides, the CDR3 is TGTGCCAGCGGTTATGGGGGGACCGTGGGAAGGACCCAGTACTTC.

This clonotype appeared a few times. The chain uses TRBV5-1 and TRBJ1-6, with TRBD1 as a possible D gene (5 bases). V was trimmed by 2 bases and J by 9 bases, leaving 9 bases between them. Germline V lookup: CDR1 SGHRS, CDR2 YFSETQ. The CDR3 is made up of 13 amino acids. Here the CDR3 DNA reads TGCGCCAGCAGCTTTGGGGGGAGTTCACCCCTCCACTTT. It yields the protein CASSFGGSSPLHF.

The sample holds a few counts of this clonotype. J is TRBJ2-7 and V is TRBV4-1, with D perhaps assigned TRBD1 or TRBD2 (5 bases each). The germline V gene encodes CDR1 MGHRA and CDR2 YSYEKL. This CDR3 has 15 amino acids. The germline V and J ends were trimmed by 4 bases and 6 bases, with 19 bases remaining between them. CDR3 sequence reads: CASSPPRGERSEQYF. The CDR3 bases are TGCGCCAGCAGCCCGCCCCGAGGGGAGAGAAGCGAGCAGTACTTC.

This clonotype showed up many times. V gene TRBV7-2 combines with J gene TRBJ2-1; 9 nucleotides agree with TRBD1. This CDR3 spans 15 amino acids. Germline values: CDR1 SGHTA, CDR2 FQGNSA. Germline trimming cut 5 bases from V and 3 bases from J; bases unmatched to any gene: 5. CDR3 loop: CASSTGQGNYNEQFF. In DNA form, the CDR3 reads TGTGCCAGCAGCACGGGACAGGGTAACTACAATGAGCAGTTCTTC.

J is TRBJ2-7 and V is TRBV27; the match to TRBD1 covers 7 bases. The length of the CDR3 is 15 residues. Germline lookup yields CDR1 MNHEY and CDR2 SMNVEV (reference sequence). The V segment lost 0 bases and the J segment 4 bases; nucleotides outside the gene matches: 6. The CDR3 region is CASSLSAGGRYEQYV. The CDR3 DNA follows: TGTGCCAGCAGTTTATCGGCAGGGGGAAGGTACGAGCAGTACGTC.

The chain carries TRBV12-3 or TRBV12-4 and TRBJ2-3, with D possibly called TRBD1 or TRBD2 (5 bases each). V lost 7 bases, J lost 1 base, and 12 bases lay in between. This CDR3 contains 14 residues. The CDR3, as DNA: TGTGCCAGCACACCGGGACCACGCACAGATACGCAGTATTTT. Its translation is CASTPGPRTDTQYF.

This rearrangement joins TRBV7-2 to TRBJ1-4, with 7 bases that match TRBD1. The trim removed 1 base at V and 7 bases at J, leaving 6 bases unmatched. The CDR3 consists of 15 residues. Germline lookup yields CDR1 SGHTA and CDR2 FQGNSA. This chain's CDR3 is CASSLGSGGGEKLFF. The CDR3 coding sequence is TGTGCCAGCAGCTTAGGCTCAGGGGGAGGTGAAAAACTGTTTTTT.

The CDR3 is CASSMRGRNTEAFF. The CDR3 DNA follows: TGTGCCAGTAGTATGAGGGGACGGAACACTGAAGCTTTCTTT. This chain links TRBV19 with TRBJ1-1; D is possibly TRBD1 (5 bases). V was shortened by 3 bases and J by 1 base, with 9 bases between the two germline ends. Germline V gives CDR1 LNHDA, CDR2 SQIVND (reference sequence). CDR3 length equals 14 residues.

The chain recombines TRBV29-1 with TRBJ1-5; 8 positions match TRBD1. CDR3 size: 12 residues. The germline V gene encodes CDR1 SQVTM and CDR2 ANQGSEA. Trimming at V came to 7 bases and at J to 5 bases, leaving 4 bases not matched to a gene. The CDR3 protein is CSAATGDQPQHF. The CDR3 nucleotides are TGCAGCGCCGCGACAGGGGATCAGCCCCAGCATTTT. Drawing the rest from reference TRBV29-1 and TRBJ1-5, the complete variable domain is SAVISQKPSRDICQRGTSLTIQCQVDSQVTMMFWYRQQPGQSLTLIATANQGSEATYESGFVIDKFPISRPNLTFSTLTVSNMSPEDSSIYLCSAATGDQPQHFGDGTRLSIL.

CDR3 loop: CASSSFLPGQPQHF. Written as DNA, the CDR3 is TGTGCCAGCAGCTCATTCCTGCCGGGCCAGCCCCAGCATTTT. The chain recombines TRBV28 with TRBJ1-5, with unresolved D. The ends were cut back, 6 bases at V and 7 bases at J, with 16 bases in the middle. Germline CDR1 and CDR2: MDHEN and SYDVKM. CDR3 length: 14 residues.

The sample holds a few counts of this clonotype. The chain joins TRBV6-2 or TRBV6-3 to TRBJ2-7; a weak D match, TRBD2 (5 bases). The germline V gene has CDR1 MNHEY and CDR2 SVGEGT. Trimming took off 0 bases at V and 4 bases at J, with 16 bases between the two ends. The CDR3 runs to 16 residues. In DNA, the CDR3 is TGTGCCAGCAGTTACTCACCCCCCGGGGTCGTGTACGAGCAGTACTTC. Protein sequence: CASSYSPPGVVYEQYF.

This rearrangement joins TRBV5-1 to TRBJ2-1; the D is unclear. Looked up from germline, CDR1 is SGHRS and CDR2 is YFSETQ. The CDR3 is 15 amino acids. The V end was cut by 2 bases, the J end by 1 base, with 10 bases between. CDR3 bases: TGCGCCAGCAGCTTTAGTGCGGATTCCTACAATGAGCAGTTCTTC. It yields the protein CASSFSADSYNEQFF.

This clonotype was counted between two and nine times. The chain has TRBV5-1 and TRBJ1-1; the D is unclear. V gave up 1 base and J gave up 1 base, with 8 bases separating them. Germline V CDR1 and CDR2: SGHRS, YFSETQ. The CDR3 runs 14 residues. CDR3 DNA: TGCGCCAGCAGCTTGATACAGTCGAACACTGAAGCTTTCTTT. Its protein is CASSLIQSNTEAFF.

V is TRBV7-2 and J is TRBJ1-1, with a tentative D call TRBD1 (6 bases). V was trimmed by 7 bases and J by 1 base, leaving 13 bases between them. There are 14 residues in the CDR3. Germline V CDR1 and CDR2: SGHTA, FQGNSA. CDR3 region: CASTRLDRNTEAFF. The CDR3 nucleotides are TGTGCCAGCACCCGTCTGGACAGGAACACTGAAGCTTTCTTT.

V is TRBV5-1 and J is TRBJ1-2; the D is unclear. Trimming took off 2 bases at V and 4 bases at J, with 9 bases between the two ends. The CDR3 covers 13 residues. The germline V gene has CDR1 SGHRS and CDR2 YFSETQ. Here the CDR3 reads CASSLGSRYGYTF. The DNA of the CDR3 is TGCGCCAGCAGCTTAGGCAGCCGCTATGGCTACACCTTC.

The sample holds a few counts of this clonotype. The V call is TRBV4-3, the J call TRBJ2-1; D is possibly TRBD2 (6 bases). V was trimmed by 0 bases and J by 15 bases, leaving 15 bases between them. The germline CDR1 and CDR2 sequences are LGHNA and YSLEER. The CDR3 covers 13 residues. The CDR3 DNA follows: TGCGCCAGCAGCCAAGAAAAGGGCTATAGCGGGTTCTTC. Its translation is CASSQEKGYSGFF.

On this clonotype: It is likely a read error, because the conserved phenylalanine at the end of the CDR3 is missing. The chain has TRBV7-9 and TRBJ1-6; D is unclear. V was cut by 6 bases and J by 7 bases, with 13 bases left in between. Germline values: CDR1 SEHNR, CDR2 FQNEAQ (reference sequence). The CDR3 length is 14 residues. The CDR3 here is CASSSTLRNSPLHL. The DNA of the CDR3 is TGTGCCAGCAGTTCCACATTACGGAATTCACCCCTCCACTTA.

The rearrangement uses TRBV7-2 and TRBJ1-6, with D possibly being TRBD1 (6 bases). This CDR3 is 14 amino acids long. Germline V gene lookup returns CDR1 SGHTA and CDR2 FQGNSA. Trimming stripped 3 bases from V and 13 bases from J, with 16 bases between. CDR3 protein: CASSFRDTPNPLHF. The DNA of the CDR3 is TGTGCCAGCAGCTTCCGGGACACGCCTAACCCCCTCCACTTT.

This clonotype occurred a few times. The rearrangement links TRBV18 to TRBJ1-4; D is perhaps TRBD1 (5 bases). Trimming removed 3 bases from V and 8 bases from J, with 13 bases in between. Germline V gene lookup returns CDR1 KGHSH and CDR2 LQKENI. The CDR3 is 14 amino acids. The DNA for the CDR3 is TGTGCCAGCTCACCCCGTCAGGGCCGCGAAAAACTGTTTTTT. Translating it yields CASSPRQGREKLFF.